This T cell receptor beta chain was sequenced during a study of T cells after yellow fever vaccination. Study-level background: When fractions had low cell numbers, they were prepared with SMART-Seq v4 Ultra Low Input. Study-level findings and limits: Researchers report a weaker secondary response that nonetheless peaked faster, day 5 versus 15. Abundant clonotypes from the bulk population could contaminate FACS-sorted repertoires.

About this clonotype itself: Its antigen is unidentified.

Trimming pared 2 bases from V and 10 bases from J, leaving 12 bases between. This CDR3 region has 14 residues. Germline CDR1 SGHVS, CDR2 FNYEAQ. Researchers made TCR cDNA using 5'RACE template switching, and this step added a universal primer site and UMIs. TCRdb recomputed calls from the 5' RACE reads with MiXCR, one row per CDR3 protein. Of around 200,000 distinct CDR3 sequences listed, 11% are singletons. This specimen consisted of CD8+ T cells sorted from PBMCs, obtained 15 days after the yellow fever booster vaccination. The chain recombines TRBV7-6 with TRBJ1-6; D gene ambiguous. The receptor's source is a man younger than 35 who received the YFV17D yellow fever vaccine. The CDR3 here is CASSLSGFSSPLHF. In DNA, the CDR3 is TGTGCCAGCAGCTTAAGTGGGTTCAGCTCACCCCTCCACTTT.